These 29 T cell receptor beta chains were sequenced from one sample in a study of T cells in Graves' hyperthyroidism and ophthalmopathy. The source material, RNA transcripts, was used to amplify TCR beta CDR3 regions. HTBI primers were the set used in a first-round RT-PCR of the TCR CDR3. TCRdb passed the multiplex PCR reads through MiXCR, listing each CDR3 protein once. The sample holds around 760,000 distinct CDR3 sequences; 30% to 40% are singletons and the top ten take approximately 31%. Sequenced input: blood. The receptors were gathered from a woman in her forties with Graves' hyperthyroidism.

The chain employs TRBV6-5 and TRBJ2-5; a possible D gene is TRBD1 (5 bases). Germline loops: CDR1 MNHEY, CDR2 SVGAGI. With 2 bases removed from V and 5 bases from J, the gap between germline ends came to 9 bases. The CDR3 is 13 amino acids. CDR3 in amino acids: CASSYQGWETQYF. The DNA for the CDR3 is TGTGCCAGCAGTTACCAGGGATGGGAGACCCAGTACTTC.

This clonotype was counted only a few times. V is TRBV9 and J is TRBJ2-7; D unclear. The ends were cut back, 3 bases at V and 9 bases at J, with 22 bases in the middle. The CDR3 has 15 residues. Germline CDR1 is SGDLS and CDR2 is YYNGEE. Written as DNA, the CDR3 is TGTGCCAGCAGCGACGGTCCTCTGCTCACTACGATGCAGTACTTC. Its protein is CASSDGPLLTTMQYF.

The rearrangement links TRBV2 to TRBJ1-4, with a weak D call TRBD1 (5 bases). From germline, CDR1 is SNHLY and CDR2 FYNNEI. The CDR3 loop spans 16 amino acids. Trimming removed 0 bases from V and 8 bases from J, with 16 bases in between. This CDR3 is CASSEAAGFREEKLFF. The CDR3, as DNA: TGTGCCAGCAGTGAAGCGGCAGGGTTTAGAGAAGAAAAACTGTTTTTT.

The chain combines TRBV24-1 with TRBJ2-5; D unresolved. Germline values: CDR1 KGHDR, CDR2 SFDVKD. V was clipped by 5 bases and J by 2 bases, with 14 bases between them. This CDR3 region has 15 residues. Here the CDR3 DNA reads TGTGCCACCAGTGCTCTAGATGTCCCACAAGAGACCCAGTACTTC. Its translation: CATSALDVPQETQYF.

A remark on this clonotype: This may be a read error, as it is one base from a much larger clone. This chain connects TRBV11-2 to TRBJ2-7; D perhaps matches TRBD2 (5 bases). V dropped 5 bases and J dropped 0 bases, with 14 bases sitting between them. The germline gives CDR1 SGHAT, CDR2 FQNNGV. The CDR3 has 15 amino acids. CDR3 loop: CASSHQPLDSYEQYF. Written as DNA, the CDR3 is TGTGCCAGCAGCCACCAACCACTAGACTCCTACGAGCAGTACTTC. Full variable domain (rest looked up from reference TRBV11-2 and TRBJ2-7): EAGVAQSPRYKIIEKRQSVAFWCNPISGHATLYWYQQILGQGPKLLIQFQNNGVVDDSQLPKDRFSAERLKGVDSTLKIQPAKLEDSAVYLCASSHQPLDSYEQYFGPGTRLTVT.

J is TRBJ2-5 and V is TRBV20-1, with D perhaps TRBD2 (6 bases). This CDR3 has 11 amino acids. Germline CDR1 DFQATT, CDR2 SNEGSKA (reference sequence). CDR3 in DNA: TGCAGGCGGGGCCGTGGAGAGACCCAGTACTTC. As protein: CRRGRGETQYF.

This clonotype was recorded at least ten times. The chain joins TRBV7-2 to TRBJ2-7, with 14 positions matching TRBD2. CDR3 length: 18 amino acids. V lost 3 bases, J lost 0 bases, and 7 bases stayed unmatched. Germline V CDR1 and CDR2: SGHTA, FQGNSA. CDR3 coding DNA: TGTGCCAGCAGCTTTCGGACTAGCGGGAGGACGAGCTCCTACGAGCAGTACTTC. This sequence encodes CASSFRTSGRTSSYEQYF.

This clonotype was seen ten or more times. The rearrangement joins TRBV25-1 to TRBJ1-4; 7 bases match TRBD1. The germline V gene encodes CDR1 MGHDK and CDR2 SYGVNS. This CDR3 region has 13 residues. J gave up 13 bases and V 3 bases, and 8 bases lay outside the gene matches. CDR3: CASSERQGSALFF. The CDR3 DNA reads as TGTGCCAGCAGTGAGCGACAGGGCTCGGCACTGTTTTTT.

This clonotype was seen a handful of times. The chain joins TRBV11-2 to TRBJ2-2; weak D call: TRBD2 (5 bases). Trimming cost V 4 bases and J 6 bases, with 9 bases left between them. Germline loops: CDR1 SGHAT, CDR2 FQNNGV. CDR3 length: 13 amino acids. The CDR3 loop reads CASSSKLAGELFF. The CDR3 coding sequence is TGTGCCAGCAGCTCCAAACTAGCCGGGGAGCTGTTTTTT.

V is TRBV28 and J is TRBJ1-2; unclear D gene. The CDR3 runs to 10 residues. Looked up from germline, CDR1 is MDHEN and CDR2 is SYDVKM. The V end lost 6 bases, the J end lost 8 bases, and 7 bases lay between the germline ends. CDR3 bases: TGTGCCAGCAGGTCACGGGGCTACACCTTC. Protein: CASRSRGYTF.

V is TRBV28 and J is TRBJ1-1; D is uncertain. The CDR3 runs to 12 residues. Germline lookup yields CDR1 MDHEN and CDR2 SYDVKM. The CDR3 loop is CLASAVNTEAFF. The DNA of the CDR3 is TGTTTAGCGTCGGCAGTTAACACTGAAGCTTTCTTT.

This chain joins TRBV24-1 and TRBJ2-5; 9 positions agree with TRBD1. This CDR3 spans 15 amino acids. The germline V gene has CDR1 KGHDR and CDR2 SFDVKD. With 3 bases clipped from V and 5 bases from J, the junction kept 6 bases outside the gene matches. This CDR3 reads CATSDPGTGPETQYF. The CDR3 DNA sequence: TGTGCCACCAGTGATCCCGGGACAGGGCCGGAGACCCAGTACTTC.

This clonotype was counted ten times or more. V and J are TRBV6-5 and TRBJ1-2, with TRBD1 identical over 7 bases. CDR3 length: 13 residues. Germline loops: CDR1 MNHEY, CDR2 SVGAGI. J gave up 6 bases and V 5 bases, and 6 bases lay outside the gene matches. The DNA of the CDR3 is TGTGCCAGCAGTGTCGGACAGGCGAATGGCTACACCTTC. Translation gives CASSVGQANGYTF.

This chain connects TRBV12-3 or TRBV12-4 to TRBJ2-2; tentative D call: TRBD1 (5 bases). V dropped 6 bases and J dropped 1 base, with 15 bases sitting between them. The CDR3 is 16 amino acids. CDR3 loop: CASSRDSAVNTGELFF. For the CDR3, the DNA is TGTGCCAGCAGCCGCGACAGCGCAGTGAACACCGGGGAGCTGTTTTTT.

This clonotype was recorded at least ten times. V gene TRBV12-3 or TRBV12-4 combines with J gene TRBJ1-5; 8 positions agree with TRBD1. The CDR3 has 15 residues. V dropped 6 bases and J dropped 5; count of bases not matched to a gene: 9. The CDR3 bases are TGTGCCAGCAGACCGGGGACAGGATTACATCAGCCCCAGCATTTT. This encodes CASRPGTGLHQPQHF.

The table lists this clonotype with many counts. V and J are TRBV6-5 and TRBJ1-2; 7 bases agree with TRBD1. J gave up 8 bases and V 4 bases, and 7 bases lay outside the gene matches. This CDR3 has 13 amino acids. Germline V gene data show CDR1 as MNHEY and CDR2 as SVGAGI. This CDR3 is CASSLDREYGYTF. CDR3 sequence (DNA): TGTGCCAGCAGTTTAGACAGGGAGTACGGCTACACCTTC.

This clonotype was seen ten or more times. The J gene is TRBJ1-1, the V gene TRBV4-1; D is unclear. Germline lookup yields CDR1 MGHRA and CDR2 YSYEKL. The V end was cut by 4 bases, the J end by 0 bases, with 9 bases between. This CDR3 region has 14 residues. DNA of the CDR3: TGCGCCAGCAGCCCACGCCTTATGAACACTGAAGCTTTCTTT. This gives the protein CASSPRLMNTEAFF.

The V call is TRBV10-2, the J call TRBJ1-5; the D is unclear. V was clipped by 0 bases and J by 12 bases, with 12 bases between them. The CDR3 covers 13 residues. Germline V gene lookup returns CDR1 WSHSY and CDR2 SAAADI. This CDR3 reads CASSESTVGHQHF. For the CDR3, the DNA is TGCGCCAGCAGTGAGTCGACTGTCGGGCACCAGCATTTT.

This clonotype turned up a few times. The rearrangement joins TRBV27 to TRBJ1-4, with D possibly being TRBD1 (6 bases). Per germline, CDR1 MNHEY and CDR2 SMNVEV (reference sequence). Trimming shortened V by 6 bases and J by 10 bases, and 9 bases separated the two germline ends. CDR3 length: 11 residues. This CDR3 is CASRIGGKLFF. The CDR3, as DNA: TGTGCCAGCAGAATAGGGGGAAAACTGTTTTTT. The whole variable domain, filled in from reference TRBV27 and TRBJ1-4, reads EAQVTQNPRYLITVTGKKLTVTCSQNMNHEYMSWYRQDPGLGLRQIYYSMNVEVTDKGDVPEGYKVSRKEKRNFPLILESPSPNQTSLYFCASRIGGKLFFGSGTQLSVL.

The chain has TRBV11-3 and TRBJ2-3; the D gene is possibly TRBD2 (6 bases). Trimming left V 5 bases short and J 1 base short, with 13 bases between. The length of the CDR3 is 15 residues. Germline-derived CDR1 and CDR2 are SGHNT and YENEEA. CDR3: CASSRVWGGTDTQYF. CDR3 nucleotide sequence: TGTGCCAGCAGCCGCGTCTGGGGGGGCACAGATACGCAGTATTTT.

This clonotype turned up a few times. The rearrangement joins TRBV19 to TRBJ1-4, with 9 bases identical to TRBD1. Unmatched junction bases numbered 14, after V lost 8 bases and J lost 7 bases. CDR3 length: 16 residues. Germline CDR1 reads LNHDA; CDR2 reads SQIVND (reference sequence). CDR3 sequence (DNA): TGTGCCAGTTCGCCAGGAGCCGGACAGGGGAGTGAAAAACTGTTTTTT. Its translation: CASSPGAGQGSEKLFF.

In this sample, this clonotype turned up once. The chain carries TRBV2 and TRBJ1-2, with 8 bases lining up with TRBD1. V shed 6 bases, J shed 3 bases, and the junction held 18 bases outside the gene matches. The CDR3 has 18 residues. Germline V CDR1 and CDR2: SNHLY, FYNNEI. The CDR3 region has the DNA TGTGCCAGCAGCCAAGATTCCAGGGGGCTATGCAGTTACTATGGCTACACCTTC. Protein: CASSQDSRGLCSYYGYTF.

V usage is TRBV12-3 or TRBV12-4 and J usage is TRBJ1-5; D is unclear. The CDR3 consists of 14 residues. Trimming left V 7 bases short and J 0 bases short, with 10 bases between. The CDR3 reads CASTAQCSNQPQHF. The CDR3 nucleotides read TGTGCCAGCACCGCGCAGTGTAGCAATCAGCCCCAGCATTTT.

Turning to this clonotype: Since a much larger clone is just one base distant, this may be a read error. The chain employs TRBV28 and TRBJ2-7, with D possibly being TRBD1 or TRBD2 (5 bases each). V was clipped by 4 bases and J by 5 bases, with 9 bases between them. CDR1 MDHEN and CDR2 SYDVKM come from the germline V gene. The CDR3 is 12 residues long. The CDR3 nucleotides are TGTGCCAGCAGTTCCAGGGACCACGAGCAGTACTTC. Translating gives CASSSRDHEQYF.

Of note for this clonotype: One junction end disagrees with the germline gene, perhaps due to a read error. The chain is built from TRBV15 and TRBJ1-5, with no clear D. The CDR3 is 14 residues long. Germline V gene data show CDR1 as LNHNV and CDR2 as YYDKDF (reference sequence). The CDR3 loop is CAASREAAGQPQHF. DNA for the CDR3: TGTGCCGCCAGCAGAGAGGCAGCGGGTCAGCCCCAGCATTTT.

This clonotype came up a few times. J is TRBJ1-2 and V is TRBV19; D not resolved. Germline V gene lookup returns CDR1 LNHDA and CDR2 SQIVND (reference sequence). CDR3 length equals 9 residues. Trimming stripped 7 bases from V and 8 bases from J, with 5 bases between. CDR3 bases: TGTGCCAGTACCCCCGGCTACACCTTC. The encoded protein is CASTPGYTF.

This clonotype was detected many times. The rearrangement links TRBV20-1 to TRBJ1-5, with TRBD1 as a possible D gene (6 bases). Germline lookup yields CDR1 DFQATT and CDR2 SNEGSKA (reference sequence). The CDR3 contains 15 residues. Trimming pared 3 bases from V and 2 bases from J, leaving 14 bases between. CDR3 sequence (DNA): TGCAGTGCTAGTGGAAGTAGACAGGGCAATCAGCCCCAGCATTTT. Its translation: CSASGSRQGNQPQHF.

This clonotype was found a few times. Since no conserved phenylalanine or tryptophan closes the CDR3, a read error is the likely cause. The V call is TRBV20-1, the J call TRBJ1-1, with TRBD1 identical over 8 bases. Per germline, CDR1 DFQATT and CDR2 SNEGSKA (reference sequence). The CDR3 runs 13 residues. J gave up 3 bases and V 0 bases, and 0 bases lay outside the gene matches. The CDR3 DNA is TGCAGTGCTAGAGAACAGGGGGACACTGAAGCTTTCTCT. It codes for CSAREQGDTEAFS.

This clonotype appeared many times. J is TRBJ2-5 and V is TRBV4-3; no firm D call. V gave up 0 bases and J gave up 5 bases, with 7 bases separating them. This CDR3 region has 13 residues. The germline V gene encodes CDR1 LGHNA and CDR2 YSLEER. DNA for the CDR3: TGCGCCAGCAGCCAAGATGCGAGGGAGACCCAGTACTTC. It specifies CASSQDARETQYF.